The clone carrying this T cell receptor beta chain was found many times. PCR was performed a second time for 7 to 11 cycles using a sample-barcoded 5' primer and a J-beta primer mix. Each CDR3 protein gets one entry after TCRdb re-called the 5' RACE reads with MiXCR. The sample yields roughly 680,000 distinct CDR3 sequences, about 51% seen once. The sample comes from a study of blood T cells in healthy people across ages. This CDR3 comprises 14 residues. Trimming stripped 5 bases from V and 1 base from J, with 9 bases between. The germline V gene encodes CDR1 ENHRY and CDR2 SYGVKD. The chain employs TRBV10-3 and TRBJ1-5, with a tentative D call TRBD1 (5 bases). This TCR was recovered from a woman at least 80 years old in good health. Material for sequencing was blood. The CDR3 region is CAISPGLSNQPQHF. As DNA, the CDR3 is TGTGCCATCAGTCCGGGACTGAGCAATCAGCCCCAGCATTTT.